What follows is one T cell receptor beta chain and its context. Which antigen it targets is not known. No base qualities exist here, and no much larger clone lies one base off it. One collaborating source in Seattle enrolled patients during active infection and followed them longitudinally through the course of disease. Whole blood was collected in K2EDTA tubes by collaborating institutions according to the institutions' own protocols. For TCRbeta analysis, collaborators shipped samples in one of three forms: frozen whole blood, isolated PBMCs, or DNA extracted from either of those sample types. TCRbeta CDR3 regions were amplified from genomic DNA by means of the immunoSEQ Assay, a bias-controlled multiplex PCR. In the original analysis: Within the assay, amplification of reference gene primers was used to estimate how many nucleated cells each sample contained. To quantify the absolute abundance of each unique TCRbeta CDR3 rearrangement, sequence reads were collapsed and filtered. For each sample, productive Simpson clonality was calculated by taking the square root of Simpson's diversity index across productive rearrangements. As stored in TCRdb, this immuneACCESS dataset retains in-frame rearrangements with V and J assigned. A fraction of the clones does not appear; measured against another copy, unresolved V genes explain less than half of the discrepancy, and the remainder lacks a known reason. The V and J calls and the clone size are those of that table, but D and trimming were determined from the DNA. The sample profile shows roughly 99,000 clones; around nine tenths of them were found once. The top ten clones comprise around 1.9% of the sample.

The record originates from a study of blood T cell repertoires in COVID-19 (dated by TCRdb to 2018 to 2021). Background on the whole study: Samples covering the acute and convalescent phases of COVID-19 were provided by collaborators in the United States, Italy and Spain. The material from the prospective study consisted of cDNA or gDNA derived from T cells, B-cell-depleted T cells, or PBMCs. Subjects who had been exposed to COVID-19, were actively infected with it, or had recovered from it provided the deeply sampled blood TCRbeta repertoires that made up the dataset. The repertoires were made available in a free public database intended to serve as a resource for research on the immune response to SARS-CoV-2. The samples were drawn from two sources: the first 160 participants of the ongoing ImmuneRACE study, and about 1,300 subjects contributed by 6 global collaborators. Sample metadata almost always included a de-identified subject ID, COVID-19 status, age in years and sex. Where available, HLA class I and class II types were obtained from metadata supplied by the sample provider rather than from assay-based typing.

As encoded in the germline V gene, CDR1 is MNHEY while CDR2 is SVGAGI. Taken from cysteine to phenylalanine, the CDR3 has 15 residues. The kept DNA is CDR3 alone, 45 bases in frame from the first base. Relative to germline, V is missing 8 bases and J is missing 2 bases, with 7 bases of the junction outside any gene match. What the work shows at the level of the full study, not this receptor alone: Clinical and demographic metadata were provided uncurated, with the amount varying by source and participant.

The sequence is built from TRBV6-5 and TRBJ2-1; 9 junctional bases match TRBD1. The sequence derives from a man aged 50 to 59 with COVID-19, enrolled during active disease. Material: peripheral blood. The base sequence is TGTGCCAGCTGGCGTCGACAGGGGGCCTACAATGAGCAGTTCTTC. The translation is CASWRRQGAYNEQFF.